The 25 T cell receptor beta chains presented below share a single source sample, sequenced in a study of identical twins. One entry per CDR3 protein results from TCRdb running MiXCR on the 5' RACE reads. The sample records under 350,000 distinct CDR3 sequences, 8.5% to 9.5% being singletons. These data also featured in a second study, about yellow fever vaccine responses in identical twins.

Source material: CD8+ T cells sorted from blood. These receptors originate from a woman under 30 in good health.

This clonotype was counted a few times. The chain couples TRBV3-1 to TRBJ2-5; 9 bases line up with TRBD2. The germline V gene encodes CDR1 LGHDT and CDR2 YNNKEL (reference sequence). Trimming took 0 bases from V and 5 from J; bases not matched to a gene: 13. CDR3 length: 18 amino acids. The CDR3 region is CASSQDGQAGGPGETQYF. DNA for the CDR3: TGTGCCAGCAGCCAAGATGGCCAGGCGGGAGGGCCAGGTGAGACCCAGTACTTC.

The V gene is TRBV28, the J gene TRBJ1-2; the D gene is possibly TRBD1 (6 bases). Trimming stripped 2 bases from V and 1 base from J, with 14 bases between. Per germline, CDR1 MDHEN and CDR2 SYDVKM. This CDR3 comprises 16 residues. The CDR3 spells CASSLDPKGGNYGYTF. As DNA, the CDR3 is TGTGCCAGCAGTTTAGATCCTAAGGGGGGTAACTATGGCTACACCTTC.

This clonotype appeared a few times. The chain carries TRBV5-1 and TRBJ2-7, with D unresolved. The germline CDR1 and CDR2 sequences are SGHRS and YFSETQ. The CDR3 loop spans 13 amino acids. V lost 2 bases, J lost 4 bases, and 10 bases lay in between. The CDR3 DNA sequence: TGCGCCAGCAGCTTTACAGTCGGTTACGAGCAGTACTTC. Protein: CASSFTVGYEQYF.

This clonotype was seen many times. The chain employs TRBV20-1 and TRBJ1-5, with D possibly being TRBD1 (6 bases). The V gene lost 4 bases and the J gene lost 3 bases, with 10 bases spanning the gap. Germline assignment: CDR1 DFQATT and CDR2 SNEGSKA (reference sequence). The CDR3 is 13 residues long. The chain's CDR3 is CSAMDSLNQPQHF. The CDR3 nucleotides read TGCAGTGCTATGGACAGCCTCAATCAGCCCCAGCATTTT.

In its sample, this clonotype ranks as medium-sized. The chain carries TRBV6-6 and TRBJ2-2, with a tentative D call TRBD1 (5 bases). In germline, CDR1 is MNHNY, CDR2 SVGAGI (reference sequence). The CDR3 extends over 15 amino acids. V lost 1 base, J lost 4 bases, and 10 bases lay in between. For the CDR3, the DNA is TGTGCCAGCAGTTACTACAGGCCATCCACCGGGGAGCTGTTTTTT. It translates to CASSYYRPSTGELFF.

This clonotype was seen a handful of times. J is TRBJ2-4 and V is TRBV28, with 7 bases lining up with TRBD1. The germline CDR1 and CDR2 sequences are MDHEN and SYDVKM. With 5 bases clipped from V and 1 base from J, the junction kept 2 bases outside the gene matches. The CDR3 is 14 amino acids. The CDR3 region has the DNA TGTGCCAGCAGTGTGACAGGGGCCAAAAACATTCAGTACTTC. Amino acids: CASSVTGAKNIQYF.

The chain couples TRBV9 to TRBJ1-2, with 7 bases that match TRBD1. After removal of 5 bases from V and 2 bases from J, the junction contained 3 bases not matched to a gene. The CDR3 covers 13 residues. Per the germline V gene, CDR1 is SGDLS and CDR2 is YYNGEE. CDR3 sequence: CASRGTDNYGYTF. DNA for the CDR3: TGTGCCAGCAGGGGGACAGACAACTATGGCTACACCTTC. The full variable domain, in which reference TRBV9 and TRBJ1-2 provide the parts outside the CDR3, is DSGVTQTPKHLITATGQRVTLRCSPRSGDLSVYWYQQSLDQGLQFLIQYYNGEERAKGNILERFSAQQFPDLHSELNLSSLELGDSALYFCASRGTDNYGYTFGSGTRLTVV.

This clonotype was picked up many times. The chain has TRBV7-2 and TRBJ2-3, with D tentatively TRBD1 (6 bases). V lost 1 base, J lost 2 bases, and 10 bases lay in between. The CDR3 is 15 residues long. Germline V lookup: CDR1 SGHTA, CDR2 FQGNSA. The CDR3 DNA sequence: TGTGCCAGCAGCTTAGGCAGGGGCCTCACAGATACGCAGTATTTT. Translation gives CASSLGRGLTDTQYF.

This clonotype was counted between two and nine times. This rearrangement joins TRBV11-2 to TRBJ2-7; perhaps TRBD1 as D (7 bases). From germline, CDR1 is SGHAT and CDR2 FQNNGV. This CDR3 spans 15 amino acids. V lost 2 bases to trimming and J lost 0 bases, with 11 bases between them. CDR3: CASSLLEGASYEQYF. The CDR3 DNA reads TGTGCCAGCAGCTTACTGGAGGGGGCCTCCTACGAGCAGTACTTC.

This chain joins TRBV6-5 and TRBJ1-5; 7 nucleotides match TRBD1. Per germline, CDR1 MNHEY and CDR2 SVGAGI. CDR3 length equals 15 residues. V trimming: 2 bases; J trimming: 3 bases; junction bases outside the gene matches: 4. CDR3 DNA sequence: TGTGCCAGCAGTTACGGACAGGCGGCCAATCAGCCCCAGCATTTT. Residues: CASSYGQAANQPQHF.

This chain connects TRBV6-1 to TRBJ2-5; 10 bases are shared with TRBD2. Germline assignment: CDR1 MNHNS and CDR2 SASEGT. The CDR3 runs to 14 residues. Unmatched junction bases numbered 3, after V lost 6 bases and J lost 2 bases. The CDR3 sequence is CASRLAGTQETQYF. CDR3 in DNA: TGTGCCAGCAGACTAGCGGGGACACAAGAGACCCAGTACTTC.

The chain links TRBV20-1 to TRBJ2-7, with 9 bases lining up with TRBD2. The CDR3 extends over 14 amino acids. Trimming removed 4 bases from V and 4 bases from J; junction bases left unmatched: 8. Germline values: CDR1 DFQATT, CDR2 SNEGSKA (reference sequence). The CDR3 loop is CSATIAGERYEQYF. CDR3 in DNA: TGCAGTGCTACGATAGCGGGAGAGAGATACGAGCAGTACTTC.

This clonotype turned up a few times. This chain uses TRBV20-1 with TRBJ2-7, with 14 nucleotides matching TRBD2. This CDR3 has 16 amino acids. V lost 1 base, J lost 4 bases, and 6 bases stayed unmatched. CDR1 DFQATT and CDR2 SNEGSKA come from the germline V gene (reference sequence). The chain's CDR3 is CSARGGTSGSMYEQYF. In DNA form, the CDR3 reads TGCAGTGCTAGAGGAGGGACTAGCGGGAGTATGTACGAGCAGTACTTC.

Many counts were recorded for this clonotype. The chain couples TRBV7-9 to TRBJ2-7, with D unresolved. CDR3 length: 13 residues. Trimming removed 4 bases at V and 4 bases at J, with 11 bases between. Looked up from germline, CDR1 is SEHNR and CDR2 is FQNEAQ (reference sequence). The CDR3 bases are TGTGCCAGCAGCTCGTGGAACGAGTACGAGCAGTACTTC. This encodes CASSSWNEYEQYF.

This clonotype has a handful of counts. The V call is TRBV27, the J call TRBJ2-5; D unresolved. The CDR3 extends over 16 amino acids. With 0 bases removed from V and 1 base from J, the gap between germline ends came to 12 bases. Germline CDR1 MNHEY, CDR2 SMNVEV (reference sequence). In nucleotides, the CDR3 is TGTGCCAGCAGTTTATCACTTAGGATACCCCAAGAGACCCAGTACTTC. Encoded protein: CASSLSLRIPQETQYF.

V is TRBV3-1 and J is TRBJ2-7; TRBD1 aligns across 10 bases. This CDR3 region has 14 residues. V shed 3 bases and J 4 bases; nucleotides not matched to a gene: 3. The germline V gene has CDR1 LGHDT and CDR2 YNNKEL (reference sequence). CDR3 DNA: TGTGCCAGCAGCCACGGGACAGGGGATTACGAGCAGTACTTC. It yields the protein CASSHGTGDYEQYF.

In its sample, this clonotype was seen a few times. The rearrangement uses TRBV11-2 and TRBJ2-2, with 8 bases matching TRBD2. V was clipped by 5 bases and J by 4 bases; unmatched bases: 15. Germline lookup yields CDR1 SGHAT and CDR2 FQNNGV. The CDR3 length is 18 residues. CDR3 DNA sequence: TGTGCCAGCAGCGTAACCGAGTTGGCGGGGGGACGCACCGGGGAGCTGTTTTTT. Encoded protein: CASSVTELAGGRTGELFF. The whole variable domain, remainder taken from reference TRBV11-2 and TRBJ2-2, is EAGVAQSPRYKIIEKRQSVAFWCNPISGHATLYWYQQILGQGPKLLIQFQNNGVVDDSQLPKDRFSAERLKGVDSTLKIQPAKLEDSAVYLCASSVTELAGGRTGELFFGEGSRLTVL.

The sample holds many counts of this clonotype. This chain connects TRBV6-4 to TRBJ2-3, with D uncertain. Germline values: CDR1 MRHNA, CDR2 SNTAGT. The germline V and J ends were trimmed by 0 bases and 0 bases, with 7 bases remaining between them. CDR3 length: 15 residues. DNA of the CDR3: TGTGCCAGCAGTGACTCGGTCAAGAGCACAGATACGCAGTATTTT. It is translated as CASSDSVKSTDTQYF.

The V gene is TRBV6-4, the J gene TRBJ2-7; maybe TRBD2 (6 bases). CDR3 size: 16 residues. The germline V gene has CDR1 MRHNA and CDR2 SNTAGT. V lost 3 bases to trimming and J lost 5 bases, with 20 bases between them. Written as DNA, the CDR3 is TGTGCCAGCAGTGATGCGTCGGGAGCTGGTATCGACGAGCAGTACTTC. Its translation: CASSDASGAGIDEQYF.

This clonotype has only one observation. A much larger clonotype is one base distant, so this may be a read error. The CDR3 spells CASSVGTTNYGYTF. DNA for the CDR3: TGTGCCAGCAGTGTAGGGACAACAAACTATGGCTACACCTTC. The rearrangement links TRBV12-3 or TRBV12-4 to TRBJ1-2, with a tentative D call TRBD1 (6 bases). The CDR3 consists of 14 residues. V lost 5 bases and J 2 bases, leaving 12 bases between the germline ends.

This clonotype has a count of ten or more. This chain uses TRBV27 with TRBJ2-7, with D maybe TRBD2 (6 bases). The CDR3 covers 14 residues. CDR1 is MNHEY and CDR2 is SMNVEV in the germline V gene (reference sequence). Trimming cost V 7 bases and J 4 bases, with 17 bases left between them. The DNA of the CDR3 is TGTGCCAGCATGGGTTTGGACGGGAGATACGAGCAGTACTTC. Translated: CASMGLDGRYEQYF.

This clonotype was counted many times. The CDR3: CASSPPQDTYEQYF. In DNA, the CDR3 is TGTGCCAGCTCACCTCCACAAGATACTTACGAGCAGTACTTC. The chain employs TRBV18 and TRBJ2-7, with D unresolved. Germline CDR1 reads KGHSH; CDR2 reads LQKENI. Trimming took off 3 bases at V and 4 bases at J, with 13 bases between the two ends. The CDR3 is 14 amino acids.

V usage is TRBV27 and J usage is TRBJ2-3; 11 bases align to TRBD2. CDR1 is MNHEY, CDR2 SMNVEV, per germline (reference sequence). The CDR3 is 17 amino acids. The V segment lost 5 bases and the J segment 1 base; nucleotides outside the gene matches: 8. The CDR3 nucleotides are TGTGCCAGCAGTCCCTTACTAGCGGGAGAGGGCACAGATACGCAGTATTTT. Protein: CASSPLLAGEGTDTQYF.

The V and J genes are TRBV15 and TRBJ2-7; D is possibly TRBD1 (5 bases). Trimming took off 0 bases at V and 7 bases at J, with 19 bases between the two ends. Germline V lookup: CDR1 LNHNV, CDR2 YYDKDF (reference sequence). The CDR3 is 16 amino acids. CDR3 protein: CATSRDFSVKGKEQYF. The CDR3 DNA sequence: TGTGCCACCAGCAGAGATTTTTCGGTTAAGGGGAAGGAGCAGTACTTC.

This clonotype was found a few times. The V and J genes are TRBV29-1 and TRBJ1-1, with D perhaps TRBD1 (5 bases). This CDR3 has 15 residues. The germline gives CDR1 SQVTM, CDR2 ANQGSEA. V was trimmed by 8 bases and J by 3 bases, leaving 22 bases between them. CDR3 amino acids: CSSSSAGPSDTEAFF. The CDR3 DNA sequence: TGCAGCTCTTCGAGCGCAGGGCCCTCGGACACTGAAGCTTTCTTT.